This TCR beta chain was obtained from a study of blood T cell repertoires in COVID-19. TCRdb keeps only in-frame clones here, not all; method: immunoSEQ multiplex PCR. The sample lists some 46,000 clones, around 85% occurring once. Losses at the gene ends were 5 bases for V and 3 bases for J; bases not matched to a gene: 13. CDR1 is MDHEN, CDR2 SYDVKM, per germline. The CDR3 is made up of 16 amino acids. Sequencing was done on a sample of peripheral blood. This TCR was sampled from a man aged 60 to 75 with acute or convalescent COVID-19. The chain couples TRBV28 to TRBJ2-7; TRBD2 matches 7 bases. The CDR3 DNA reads TGTGCCAGCAGTCCCGAGAGGCCGGGAGGATTCTACGAGCAGTACTTC. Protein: CASSPERPGGFYEQYF.